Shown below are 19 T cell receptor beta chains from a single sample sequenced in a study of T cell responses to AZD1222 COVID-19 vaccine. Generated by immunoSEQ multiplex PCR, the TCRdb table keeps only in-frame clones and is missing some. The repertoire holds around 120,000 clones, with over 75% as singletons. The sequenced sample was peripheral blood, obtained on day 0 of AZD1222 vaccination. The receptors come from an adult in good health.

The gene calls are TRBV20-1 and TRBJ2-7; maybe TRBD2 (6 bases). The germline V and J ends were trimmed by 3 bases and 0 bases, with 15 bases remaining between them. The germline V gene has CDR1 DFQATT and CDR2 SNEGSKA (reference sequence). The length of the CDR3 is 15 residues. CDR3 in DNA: TGCAGTGCTAGTCCCGGGAGCCGAAGCTCCTACGAGCAGTACTTC. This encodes CSASPGSRSSYEQYF.

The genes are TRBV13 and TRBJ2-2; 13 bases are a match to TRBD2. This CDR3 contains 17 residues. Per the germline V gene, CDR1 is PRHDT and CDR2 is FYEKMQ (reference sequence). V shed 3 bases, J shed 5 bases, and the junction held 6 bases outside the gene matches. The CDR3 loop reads CASSFGLAGVMTGELFF. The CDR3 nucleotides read TGTGCCAGCAGCTTTGGACTAGCGGGAGTCATGACCGGGGAGCTGTTTTTT.

CDR3 region: CASSLNSASGLYNEQFF. CDR3 in DNA: TGTGCCAGCAGCTTAAATTCCGCTAGCGGGCTATACAATGAGCAGTTCTTC. The J gene is TRBJ2-1, the V gene TRBV7-2, with TRBD2 matching over 8 bases. CDR1 is SGHTA, CDR2 FQGNSA, per germline. After removal of 2 bases from V and 4 bases from J, the junction contained 10 bases not matched to a gene. There are 17 residues in the CDR3. Based on the CDR3 plus reference TRBV7-2 and TRBJ2-1, the full variable domain is GAGVSQSPSNKVTEKGKDVELRCDPISGHTALYWYRQSLGQGLEFLIYFQGNSAPDKSGLPSDRFSAERTGGSVSTLTIQRTQQEDSAVYLCASSLNSASGLYNEQFFGPGTRLTVL.

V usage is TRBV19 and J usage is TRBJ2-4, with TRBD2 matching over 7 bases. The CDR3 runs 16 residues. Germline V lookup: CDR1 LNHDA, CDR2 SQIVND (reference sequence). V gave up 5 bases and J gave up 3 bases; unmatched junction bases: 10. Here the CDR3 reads CASSPWEGLSKNIQYF. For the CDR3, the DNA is TGTGCCAGTAGTCCCTGGGAGGGGTTGAGCAAAAACATTCAGTACTTC.

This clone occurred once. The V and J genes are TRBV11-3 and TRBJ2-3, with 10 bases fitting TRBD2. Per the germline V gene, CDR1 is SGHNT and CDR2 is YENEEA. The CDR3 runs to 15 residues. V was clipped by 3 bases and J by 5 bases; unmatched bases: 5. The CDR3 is CASSFSSGRQDTQYF. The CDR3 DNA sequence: TGTGCCAGCAGCTTCTCTAGCGGGAGACAAGATACGCAGTATTTT.

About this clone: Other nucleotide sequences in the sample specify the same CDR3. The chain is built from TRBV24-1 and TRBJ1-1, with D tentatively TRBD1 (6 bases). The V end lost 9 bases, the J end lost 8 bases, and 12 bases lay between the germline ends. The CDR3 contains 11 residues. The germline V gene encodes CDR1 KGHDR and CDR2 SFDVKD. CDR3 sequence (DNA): TGTGCCACCCGGAGGGGGGAAGAAGCTTTCTTT. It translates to CATRRGEEAFF.

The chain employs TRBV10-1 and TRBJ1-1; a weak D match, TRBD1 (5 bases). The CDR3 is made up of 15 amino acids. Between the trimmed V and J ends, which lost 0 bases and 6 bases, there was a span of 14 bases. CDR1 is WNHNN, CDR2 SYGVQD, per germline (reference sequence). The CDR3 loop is CASSESGGKYAEAFF. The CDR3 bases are TGCGCCAGCAGTGAGTCCGGGGGGAAATATGCTGAAGCTTTCTTT.

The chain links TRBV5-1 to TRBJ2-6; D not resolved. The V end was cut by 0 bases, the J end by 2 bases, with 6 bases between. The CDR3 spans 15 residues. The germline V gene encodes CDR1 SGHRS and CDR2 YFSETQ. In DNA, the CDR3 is TGCGCCAGCAGCTTGGGGGTCCCTGGGGCCAACGTCCTGACTTTC. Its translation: CASSLGVPGANVLTF.

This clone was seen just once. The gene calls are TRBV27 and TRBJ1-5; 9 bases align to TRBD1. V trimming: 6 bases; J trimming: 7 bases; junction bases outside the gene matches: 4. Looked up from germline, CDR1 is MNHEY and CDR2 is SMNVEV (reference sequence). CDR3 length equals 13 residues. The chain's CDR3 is CASSWTGDQPQHF. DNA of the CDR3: TGTGCCAGCAGCTGGACAGGGGACCAGCCCCAGCATTTT.

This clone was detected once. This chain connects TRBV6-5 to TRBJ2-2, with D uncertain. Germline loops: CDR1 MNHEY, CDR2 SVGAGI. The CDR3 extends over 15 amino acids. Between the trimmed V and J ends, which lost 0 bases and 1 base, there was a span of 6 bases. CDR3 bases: TGTGCCAGCAGTTACTCGATCGGGAACACCGGGGAGCTGTTTTTT. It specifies CASSYSIGNTGELFF.

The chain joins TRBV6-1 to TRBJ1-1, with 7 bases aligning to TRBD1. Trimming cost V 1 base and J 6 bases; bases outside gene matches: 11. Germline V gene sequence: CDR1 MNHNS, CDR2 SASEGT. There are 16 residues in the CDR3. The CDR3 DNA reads TGTGCCAGCAGTGAAGTCTGGCGAGGGGGCACCGCTGAAGCTTTCTTT. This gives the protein CASSEVWRGGTAEAFF.

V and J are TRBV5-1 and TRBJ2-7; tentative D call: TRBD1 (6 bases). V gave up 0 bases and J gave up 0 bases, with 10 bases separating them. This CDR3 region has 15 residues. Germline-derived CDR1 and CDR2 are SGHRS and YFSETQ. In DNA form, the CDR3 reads TGCGCCAGCAGCTTGGGGACAGTAGGCTCCTACGAGCAGTACTTC. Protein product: CASSLGTVGSYEQYF.

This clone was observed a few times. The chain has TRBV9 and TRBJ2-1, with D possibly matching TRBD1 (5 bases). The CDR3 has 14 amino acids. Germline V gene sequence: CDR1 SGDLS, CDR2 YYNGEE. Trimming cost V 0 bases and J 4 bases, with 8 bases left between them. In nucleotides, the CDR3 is TGTGCCAGCAGCGTAGCCCCAGGGTACAATGAGCAGTTCTTC. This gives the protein CASSVAPGYNEQFF.

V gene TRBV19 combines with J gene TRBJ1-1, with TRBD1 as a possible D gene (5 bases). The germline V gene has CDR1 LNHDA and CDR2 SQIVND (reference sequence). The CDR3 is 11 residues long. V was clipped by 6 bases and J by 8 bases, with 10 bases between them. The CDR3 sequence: CASRTKGEAFF. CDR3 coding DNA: TGTGCCAGTAGAACCAAGGGGGAAGCTTTCTTT.

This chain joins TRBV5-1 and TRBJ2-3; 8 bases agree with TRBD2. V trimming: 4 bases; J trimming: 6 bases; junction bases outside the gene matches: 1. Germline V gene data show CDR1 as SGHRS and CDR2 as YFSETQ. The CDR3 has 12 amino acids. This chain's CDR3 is CASSRGGDTQYF. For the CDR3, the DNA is TGCGCCAGCAGCCGCGGGGGGGATACGCAGTATTTT. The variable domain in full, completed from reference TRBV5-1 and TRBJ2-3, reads KAGVTQTPRYLIKTRGQQVTLSCSPISGHRSVSWYQQTPGQGLQFLFEYFSETQRNKGNFPGRFSGRQFSNSRSEMNVSTLELGDSALYLCASSRGGDTQYFGPGTRLTVL.

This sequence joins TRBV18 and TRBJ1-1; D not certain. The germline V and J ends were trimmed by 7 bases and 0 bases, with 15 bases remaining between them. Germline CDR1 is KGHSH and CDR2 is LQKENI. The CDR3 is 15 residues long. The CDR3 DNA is TGTGCCAGCTTTGGGGAAGGGTTGGTGAACACTGAAGCTTTCTTT. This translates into CASFGEGLVNTEAFF.

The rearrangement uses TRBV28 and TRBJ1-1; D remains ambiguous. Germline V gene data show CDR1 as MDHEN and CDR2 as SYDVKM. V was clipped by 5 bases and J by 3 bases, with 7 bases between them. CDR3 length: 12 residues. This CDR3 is CASSPVDTEAFF. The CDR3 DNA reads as TGTGCCAGCAGTCCGGTTGACACTGAAGCTTTCTTT.

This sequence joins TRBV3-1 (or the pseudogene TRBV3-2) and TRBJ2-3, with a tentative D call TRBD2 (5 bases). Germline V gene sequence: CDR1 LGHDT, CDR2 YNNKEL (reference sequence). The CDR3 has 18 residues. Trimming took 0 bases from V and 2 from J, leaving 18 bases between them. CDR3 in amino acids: CASSQDLGGEQVTDTQYF. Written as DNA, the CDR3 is TGTGCCAGCAGCCAAGATCTTGGAGGAGAGCAGGTCACAGATACGCAGTATTTT.

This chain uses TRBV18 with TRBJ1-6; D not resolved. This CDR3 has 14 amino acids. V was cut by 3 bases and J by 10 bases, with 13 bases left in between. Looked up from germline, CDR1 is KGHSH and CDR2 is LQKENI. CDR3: CASSPGGRVSPLHF. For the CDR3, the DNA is TGTGCCAGCTCACCTGGAGGGAGAGTCTCACCCCTCCACTTT.